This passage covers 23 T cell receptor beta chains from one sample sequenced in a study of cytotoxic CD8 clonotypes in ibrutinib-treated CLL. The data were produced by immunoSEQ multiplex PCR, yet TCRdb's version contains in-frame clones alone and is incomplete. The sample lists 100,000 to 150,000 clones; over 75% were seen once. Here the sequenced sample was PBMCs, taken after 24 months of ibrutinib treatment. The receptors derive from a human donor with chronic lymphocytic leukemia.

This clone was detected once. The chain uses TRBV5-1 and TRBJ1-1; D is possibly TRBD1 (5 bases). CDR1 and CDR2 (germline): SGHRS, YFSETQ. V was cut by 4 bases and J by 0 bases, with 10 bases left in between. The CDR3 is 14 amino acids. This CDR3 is CASSPWGVNTEAFF. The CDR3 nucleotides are TGCGCCAGCAGCCCCTGGGGGGTGAACACTGAAGCTTTCTTT. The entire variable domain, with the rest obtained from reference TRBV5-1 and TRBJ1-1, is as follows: KAGVTQTPRYLIKTRGQQVTLSCSPISGHRSVSWYQQTPGQGLQFLFEYFSETQRNKGNFPGRFSGRQFSNSRSEMNVSTLELGDSALYLCASSPWGVNTEAFFGQGTRLTVV.

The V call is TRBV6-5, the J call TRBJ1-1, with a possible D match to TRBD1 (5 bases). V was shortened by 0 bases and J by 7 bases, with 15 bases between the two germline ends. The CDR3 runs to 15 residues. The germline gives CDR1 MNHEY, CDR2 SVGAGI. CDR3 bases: TGTGCCAGCAGTTACTCGGGGAGGGGAAAGGTTGAAGCTTTCTTT. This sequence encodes CASSYSGRGKVEAFF.

The CDR3 region is CTSSQDWVATGGWPGELFF. In DNA, the CDR3 is TGCACCAGCAGCCAAGATTGGGTGGCTACAGGGGGATGGCCCGGGGAGCTGTTTTTT. The chain has TRBV1 and TRBJ2-2; whether TRBD1, the table's D call, matches the DNA was not checked. TRBV1 is an annotated pseudogene. The CDR3 sequence is 19 residues long.

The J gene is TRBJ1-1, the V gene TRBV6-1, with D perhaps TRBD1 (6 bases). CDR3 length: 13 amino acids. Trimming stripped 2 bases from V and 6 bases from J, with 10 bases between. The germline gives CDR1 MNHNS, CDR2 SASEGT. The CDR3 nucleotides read TGTGCCAGCAGTGAACATAAGGGGGCTGAAGCTTTCTTT. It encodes CASSEHKGAEAFF.

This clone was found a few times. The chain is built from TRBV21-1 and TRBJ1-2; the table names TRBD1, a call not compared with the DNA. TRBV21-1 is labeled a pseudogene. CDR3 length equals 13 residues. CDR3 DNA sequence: TGTGCCAGCAGCAAGCGGAAGGGGAATGGCTACACCTTC. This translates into CASSKRKGNGYTF.

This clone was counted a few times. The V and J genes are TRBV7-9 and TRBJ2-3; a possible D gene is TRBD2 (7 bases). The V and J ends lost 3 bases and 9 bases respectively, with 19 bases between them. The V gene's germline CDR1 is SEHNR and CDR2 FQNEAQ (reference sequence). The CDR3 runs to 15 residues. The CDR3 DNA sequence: TGTGCCAGCAGCTTCGGCCAGGGAGGGGGGTGGACGCAGTATTTT. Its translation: CASSFGQGGGWTQYF.

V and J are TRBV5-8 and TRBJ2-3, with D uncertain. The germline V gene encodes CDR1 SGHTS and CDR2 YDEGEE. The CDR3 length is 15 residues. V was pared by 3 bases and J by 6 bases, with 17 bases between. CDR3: CASSSGGRAVDTQYF. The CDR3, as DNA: TGTGCCAGCAGCTCCGGTGGGCGCGCCGTGGATACGCAGTATTTT.

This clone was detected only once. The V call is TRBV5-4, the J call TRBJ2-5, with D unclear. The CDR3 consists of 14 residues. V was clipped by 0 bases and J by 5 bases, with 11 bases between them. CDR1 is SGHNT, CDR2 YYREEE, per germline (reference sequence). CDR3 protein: CASSLARLDETQYF. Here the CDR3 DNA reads TGTGCCAGCAGCTTGGCCAGGCTGGATGAGACCCAGTACTTC.

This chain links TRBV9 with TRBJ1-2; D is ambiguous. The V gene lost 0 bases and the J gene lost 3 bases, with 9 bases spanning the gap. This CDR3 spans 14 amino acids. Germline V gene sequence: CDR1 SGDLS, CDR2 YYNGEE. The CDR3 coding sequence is TGTGCCAGCAGCGTAGACGAAGGGTACTATGGCTACACCTTC. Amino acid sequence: CASSVDEGYYGYTF.

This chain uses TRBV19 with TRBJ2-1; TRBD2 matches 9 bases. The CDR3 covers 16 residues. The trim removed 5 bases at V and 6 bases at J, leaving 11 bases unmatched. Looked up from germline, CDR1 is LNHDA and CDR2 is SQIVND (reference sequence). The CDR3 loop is CASSPSLGREGNEQFF. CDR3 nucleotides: TGTGCCAGTAGTCCGAGCTTGGGGCGGGAGGGCAATGAGCAGTTCTTC.

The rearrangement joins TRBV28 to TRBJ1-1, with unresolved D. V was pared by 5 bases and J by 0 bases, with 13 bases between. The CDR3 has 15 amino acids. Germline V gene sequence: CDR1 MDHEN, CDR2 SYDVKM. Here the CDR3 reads CASSIQTALNTEAFF. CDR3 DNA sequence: TGTGCCAGCAGTATCCAGACGGCCTTGAACACTGAAGCTTTCTTT.

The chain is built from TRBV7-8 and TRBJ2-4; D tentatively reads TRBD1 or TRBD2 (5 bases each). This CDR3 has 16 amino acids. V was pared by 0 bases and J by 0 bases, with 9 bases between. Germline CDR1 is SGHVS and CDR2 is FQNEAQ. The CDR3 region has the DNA TGTGCCAGCAGCTTAGCTTGGGGGAGAGCCAAAAACATTCAGTACTTC. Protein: CASSLAWGRAKNIQYF.

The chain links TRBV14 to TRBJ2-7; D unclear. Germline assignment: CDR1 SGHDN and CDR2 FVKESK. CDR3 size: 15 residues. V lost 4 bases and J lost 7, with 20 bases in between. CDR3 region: CASSRWGGIMGEQYF. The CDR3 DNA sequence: TGTGCCAGCAGCCGTTGGGGTGGGATAATGGGAGAGCAGTACTTC.

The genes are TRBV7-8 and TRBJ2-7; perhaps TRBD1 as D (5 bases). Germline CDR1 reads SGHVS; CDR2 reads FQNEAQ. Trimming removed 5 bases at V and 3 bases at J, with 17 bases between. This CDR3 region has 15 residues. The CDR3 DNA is TGTGCCAGCAGCCCCAGGGCCCAATCAAGCTACGAGCAGTACTTC. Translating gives CASSPRAQSSYEQYF. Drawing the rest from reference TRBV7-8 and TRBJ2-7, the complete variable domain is GAGVSQSPRYKVAKRGQDVALRCDPISGHVSLFWYQQALGQGPEFLTYFQNEAQLDKSGLPSDRFFAERPEGSVSTLKIQRTQQEDSAVYLCASSPRAQSSYEQYFGPGTRLTVT.

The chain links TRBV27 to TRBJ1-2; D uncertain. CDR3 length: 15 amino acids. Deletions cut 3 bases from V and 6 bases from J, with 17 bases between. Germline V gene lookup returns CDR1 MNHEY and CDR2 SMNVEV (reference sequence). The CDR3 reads CASSFEPRNPHGYTF. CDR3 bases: TGTGCCAGCAGTTTCGAGCCCAGGAACCCTCATGGCTACACCTTC.

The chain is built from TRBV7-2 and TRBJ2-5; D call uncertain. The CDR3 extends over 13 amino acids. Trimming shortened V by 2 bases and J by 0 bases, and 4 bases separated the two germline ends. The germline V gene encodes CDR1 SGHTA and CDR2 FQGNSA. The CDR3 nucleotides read TGTGCCAGCAGCTTACAGTACCAAGAGACCCAGTACTTC. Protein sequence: CASSLQYQETQYF.

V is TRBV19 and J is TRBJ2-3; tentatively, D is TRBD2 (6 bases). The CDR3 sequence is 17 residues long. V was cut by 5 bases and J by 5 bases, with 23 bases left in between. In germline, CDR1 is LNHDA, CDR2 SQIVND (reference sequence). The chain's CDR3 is CASSPLPGVGEGDTQYF. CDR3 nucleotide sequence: TGTGCCAGTAGTCCCCTCCCGGGGGTCGGAGAAGGAGATACGCAGTATTTT.

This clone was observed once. The CDR3 loop is CASSRESSGANVLTF. In DNA, the CDR3 is TGTGCCAGCAGCCGTGAGAGCTCTGGGGCCAACGTCCTGACTTTC. The chain links TRBV7-2 to TRBJ2-6; the D is unclear. Germline V gene lookup returns CDR1 SGHTA and CDR2 FQGNSA. The CDR3 spans 15 residues. V was pared by 5 bases and J by 0 bases, with 8 bases between.

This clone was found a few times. CDR3 nucleotides: TGTGCCAGCAGTTTCGACAGGTTCTCCTACAATGAGCAGTTCTTC. Protein product: CASSFDRFSYNEQFF. The rearrangement joins TRBV6-5 to TRBJ2-1; maybe TRBD1 (6 bases). Germline V gene data show CDR1 as MNHEY and CDR2 as SVGAGI. Trimming pared 4 bases from V and 0 bases from J, leaving 10 bases between. There are 15 residues in the CDR3.

CDR3 in amino acids: CASSLPTKEDGNYGYTF. The CDR3 DNA reads as TGTGCCAGCAGTTTACCGACTAAAGAAGACGGGAACTATGGCTACACCTTC. The rearrangement uses TRBV28 and TRBJ1-2; D uncertain. The CDR3 contains 17 residues. V was trimmed by 2 bases and J by 2 bases, leaving 18 bases between them. The germline V gene has CDR1 MDHEN and CDR2 SYDVKM.

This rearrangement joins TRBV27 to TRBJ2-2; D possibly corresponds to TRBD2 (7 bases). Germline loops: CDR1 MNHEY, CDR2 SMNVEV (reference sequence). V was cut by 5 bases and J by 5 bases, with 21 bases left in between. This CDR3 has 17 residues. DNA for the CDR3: TGTGCCAGCAGTATCAGGGGAGGGTTGTTTAGGACCGGGGAGCTGTTTTTT. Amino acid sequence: CASSIRGGLFRTGELFF.

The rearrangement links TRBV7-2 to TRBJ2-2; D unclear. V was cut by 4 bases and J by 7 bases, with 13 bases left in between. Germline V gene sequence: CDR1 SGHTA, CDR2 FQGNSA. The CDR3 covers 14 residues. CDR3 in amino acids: CASSSNRLGGELFF. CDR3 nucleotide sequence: TGTGCCAGCAGCTCAAATAGACTCGGCGGGGAGCTGTTTTTT. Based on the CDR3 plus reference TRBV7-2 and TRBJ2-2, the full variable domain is GAGVSQSPSNKVTEKGKDVELRCDPISGHTALYWYRQSLGQGLEFLIYFQGNSAPDKSGLPSDRFSAERTGGSVSTLTIQRTQQEDSAVYLCASSSNRLGGELFFGEGSRLTVL.

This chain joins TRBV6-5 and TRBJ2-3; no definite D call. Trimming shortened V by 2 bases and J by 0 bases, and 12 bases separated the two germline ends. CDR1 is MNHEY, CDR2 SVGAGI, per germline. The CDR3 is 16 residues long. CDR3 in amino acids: CASSYQASLSTDTQYF. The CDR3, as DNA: TGTGCCAGCAGTTACCAGGCCAGCCTTAGCACAGATACGCAGTATTTT.